This T cell receptor beta chain was identified in a study of vaccination effects on CD4 cells after COVID-19. Upon completion of around ten days in culture, CD4+ T cells were isolated. Participants received two doses of either the BNT162b2 or mRNA-1273 vaccine. Each culture had half its medium swapped for IL-2 medium on days 3 and 7. Libraries were prepared by immunoSEQ multiplex PCR; TCRdb keeps only in-frame clonotypes and omits some of them. The sample contains approximately 60,000 clones, 78% of which appear only once. General study results and limits: Cross-reactivity with common cold coronaviruses was shown by only 1 of 255 vaccine-induced clones in healthy vaccinees.

With regard to this clone: Its antigen is undetermined.

This receptor was identified in a human donor who received a COVID-19 vaccine. The starting material was CD4+ T cells from PBMCs cultured without peptide, obtained after COVID-19 vaccination.

CDR3 coding DNA: TGCGCCAGCAGCCAGACTGCCGGGACTAGCGAGACCCAGTACTTC. Protein product: CASSQTAGTSETQYF. The chain uses TRBV4-1 and TRBJ2-5, with 9 bases fitting TRBD2. The CDR3 has 15 amino acids. Germline assignment: CDR1 MGHRA and CDR2 YSYEKL. The J segment lost 5 bases and the V segment lost 3 bases, leaving 7 bases of the junction unmatched.